Below are 9 T cell receptor beta chains sequenced from a single sample in a study of a mutant IDH1 vaccine in newly diagnosed glioma. The time point is: week 11, during vaccination. Each vaccine dose was 300 ug of mutant IDH1 20-mer peptide, with topical imiquimod. No antigens are known for them. TCRdb's table, derived via immunoSEQ multiplex PCR, lists solely in-frame clones and lacks some. The table includes around 26,000 clones, roughly 70% detected once. The sequences come from peripheral blood mononuclear cells (PBMCs), collected from a glioma patient whose treatment included an IDH1 peptide vaccine. The source is a man aged 18 to 29 with glioma. Some clones in this sample may be carry-over from other donors' samples.

This clone was seen a few times. The rearrangement joins TRBV5-6 to TRBJ1-2; 7 bases align to TRBD1. With V trimmed by 4 bases and J by 7 bases, 10 bases remained unmatched. The V gene's germline CDR1 is SGHDT and CDR2 YYEEEE. This CDR3 contains 14 residues. CDR3 sequence reads: CASSLLTGIVGYTF. CDR3 DNA: TGTGCCAGCAGCCTCTTGACAGGGATTGTTGGCTACACCTTC.

This clone was seen a single time. This chain links TRBV4-3 with TRBJ2-2; a weak D match, TRBD2 (5 bases). Germline CDR1 is LGHNA and CDR2 is YSLEER. The CDR3 covers 13 residues. The V and J ends lost 4 bases and 3 bases respectively, with 6 bases between them. CDR3 in amino acids: CASSLDYTGELFF. The DNA for the CDR3 is TGCGCCAGCAGCCTGGACTACACCGGGGAGCTGTTTTTT.

The genes are TRBV5-4 and TRBJ2-7, with D perhaps assigned TRBD1 or TRBD2 (5 bases each). This CDR3 is built from 13 residues. Between the trimmed V and J ends, which lost 1 base and 3 bases, there was a span of 8 bases. The germline CDR1 and CDR2 sequences are SGHNT and YYREEE (reference sequence). The chain's CDR3 is CASSLSGHYEQYF. The CDR3 DNA follows: TGTGCCAGCAGCTTGTCGGGGCACTACGAGCAGTACTTC.

The rearrangement joins TRBV27 to TRBJ2-7; 9 bases fit TRBD1. Trimming at V came to 3 bases and at J to 4 bases, leaving 7 bases not matched to a gene. Germline assignment: CDR1 MNHEY and CDR2 SMNVEV (reference sequence). There are 15 residues in the CDR3. CDR3 sequence (DNA): TGTGCCAGCAGTTTGGCGTGGGACAGGGCTTACGAGCAGTACTTC. It is translated as CASSLAWDRAYEQYF.

This clone was seen more than once but under ten times. In nucleotides, the CDR3 is TGCGCCAGCAGTAATCGGTACCCAGGGACAGACACCATATATTTT. This translates into CASSNRYPGTDTIYF. V and J are TRBV4-3 and TRBJ1-3; TRBD1 matches at 7 bases. With 6 bases clipped from V and 8 bases from J, the junction kept 13 bases outside the gene matches. CDR3 length equals 15 residues. The germline gives CDR1 LGHNA, CDR2 YSLEER.

This clone showed up just a few times. The genes are TRBV5-1 and TRBJ1-1, with D uncertain. This CDR3 region has 13 residues. The germline V and J ends were trimmed by 6 bases and 1 base, with 10 bases remaining between them. The germline CDR1 and CDR2 sequences are SGHRS and YFSETQ. The CDR3 spells CASTRVGNTEAFF. The DNA for the CDR3 is TGCGCCAGCACGAGGGTCGGGAACACTGAAGCTTTCTTT.

Only a few counts were recorded for this clone. The V call is TRBV15, the J call TRBJ1-5; D is uncertain. The V gene lost 0 bases and the J gene lost 2 bases, with 11 bases spanning the gap. Germline CDR1 is LNHNV and CDR2 is YYDKDF (reference sequence). The CDR3 is 16 amino acids. For the CDR3, the DNA is TGTGCCACCAGCAGAGATCTGGGAGCAGGCAATCAGCCCCAGCATTTT. This gives the protein CATSRDLGAGNQPQHF. Using reference TRBV15 and TRBJ1-5 for the parts outside the CDR3, the full variable domain is DAMVIQNPRYQVTQFGKPVTLSCSQTLNHNVMYWYQQKSSQAPKLLFHYYDKDFNNEADTPDNFQSRRPNTSFCFLDIRSPGLGDTAMYLCATSRDLGAGNQPQHFGDGTRLSIL.

The table lists this clone with a count of one. The chain couples TRBV9 to TRBJ1-1; tentatively, D is TRBD1 (6 bases). Germline lookup yields CDR1 SGDLS and CDR2 YYNGEE. The germline V and J ends were trimmed by 0 bases and 1 base, with 13 bases remaining between them. The CDR3 consists of 16 residues. This CDR3 reads CASSVGLGTPNTEAFF. The CDR3 nucleotides are TGTGCCAGCAGCGTAGGGTTGGGGACACCGAACACTGAAGCTTTCTTT.

The chain recombines TRBV5-1 with TRBJ2-5; D gene uncertain. Deletions cut 3 bases from V and 2 bases from J, with 14 bases between. The CDR3 totals 15 residues. Germline V CDR1 and CDR2: SGHRS, YFSETQ. The CDR3 bases are TGCGCCAGCAGCTCGCGGCCGGGCTCGCAAGAGACCCAGTACTTC. Translation gives CASSSRPGSQETQYF.